A single sample gave rise to the 24 T cell receptor beta chains below, sequenced in a study of T cell responses to AZD1222 COVID-19 vaccine. Clones were sequenced by immunoSEQ multiplex PCR, and TCRdb holds only the in-frame ones, with some missing. The table records 130,000 to 150,000 clones, 80% to 85% of them present only once. Sequenced material: peripheral blood, taken on day 0 of MenACWY control vaccination. Receptors originate from an adult in good health.

CDR3 in amino acids: CASSQGQVATEAFF. The DNA of the CDR3 is TGCGCCAGCAGCCAAGGCCAGGTTGCCACTGAAGCTTTCTTT. The chain links TRBV4-1 to TRBJ1-1; D remains unclear. The V end was cut by 1 base, the J end by 4 bases, with 10 bases between. CDR3 length: 14 residues. The germline CDR1 and CDR2 sequences are MGHRA and YSYEKL.

V usage is TRBV18 and J usage is TRBJ2-2; perhaps TRBD1 as D (5 bases). Germline-derived CDR1 and CDR2 are KGHSH and LQKENI. V was clipped by 1 base and J by 7 bases, with 13 bases between them. The CDR3 loop spans 15 amino acids. CDR3 coding DNA: TGTGCCAGCTCACCACGACAGAGCCGTGGCGGGGAGCTGTTTTTT. Translation gives CASSPRQSRGGELFF.

The V call is TRBV18, the J call TRBJ1-5; D unclear. Trimming removed 3 bases from V and 4 bases from J, with 7 bases in between. From germline, CDR1 is KGHSH and CDR2 LQKENI. CDR3 size: 13 residues. CDR3 residues: CASSPSPNQPQHF. Written as DNA, the CDR3 is TGTGCCAGCTCACCCTCGCCGAATCAGCCCCAGCATTTT.

The genes are TRBV6-5 and TRBJ2-1, with TRBD1 matching over 10 bases. V shed 6 bases and J 4 bases; nucleotides not matched to a gene: 3. Germline CDR1 and CDR2: MNHEY and SVGAGI. The CDR3 consists of 14 residues. Written as DNA, the CDR3 is TGTGCCAGCAGCGGGGACAGGGGTTACAATGAGCAGTTCTTC. Protein sequence: CASSGDRGYNEQFF.

J is TRBJ2-2 and V is TRBV27; perhaps TRBD1 as D (5 bases). The CDR3 totals 14 residues. CDR1 is MNHEY and CDR2 is SMNVEV in the germline V gene (reference sequence). Trimming shortened V by 7 bases and J by 3 bases, and 12 bases separated the two germline ends. CDR3 residues: CASTPDTYTGELFF. CDR3 sequence (DNA): TGTGCCAGCACCCCGGACACTTACACCGGGGAGCTGTTTTTT.

This chain connects TRBV7-3 to TRBJ2-3, with D possibly TRBD2 on 6 matching bases. Trimming shortened V by 7 bases and J by 3 bases, and 17 bases separated the two germline ends. The CDR3 is made up of 15 amino acids. From germline, CDR1 is SGHTA and CDR2 FQGTGA. CDR3 sequence (DNA): TGTGCCAGCAACGAAAATGGTCGGGGGACAGATACGCAGTATTTT. The encoded protein is CASNENGRGTDTQYF. Filled out from reference TRBV7-3 and TRBJ2-3, the complete variable domain reads GAGVSQTPSNKVTEKGKYVELRCDPISGHTALYWYRQSLGQGPEFLIYFQGTGAADDSGLPNDRFFAVRPEGSVSTLKIQRTERGDSAVYLCASNENGRGTDTQYFGPGTRLTVL.

The chain links TRBV25-1 to TRBJ1-2, with 7 bases lining up with TRBD1. CDR1 and CDR2 from the germline V gene are MGHDK and SYGVNS. V dropped 6 bases and J dropped 10; count of bases not matched to a gene: 8. CDR3 length equals 12 residues. CDR3 sequence (DNA): TGTGCCAGCAGCACAGGGGCCATTGACTACACCTTC. It specifies CASSTGAIDYTF.

V and J are TRBV9 and TRBJ2-1, with 10 bases lining up with TRBD2. With 4 bases clipped from V and 3 bases from J, the junction kept 7 bases outside the gene matches. The CDR3 sequence is 16 residues long. Germline V gene data show CDR1 as SGDLS and CDR2 as YYNGEE. The CDR3 is CASSSGGAVDYNEQFF. For the CDR3, the DNA is TGTGCCAGCAGCAGCGGGGGGGCCGTGGACTACAATGAGCAGTTCTTC.

This sequence joins TRBV5-1 and TRBJ1-2; unclear D gene. The CDR3 length is 11 residues. The germline CDR1 and CDR2 sequences are SGHRS and YFSETQ. Trimming took 7 bases from V and 4 from J, leaving 8 bases between them. CDR3 sequence: CASRSSYGYTF. CDR3 coding DNA: TGCGCCAGCCGTTCCAGCTATGGCTACACCTTC. The whole variable domain, remainder taken from reference TRBV5-1 and TRBJ1-2, is KAGVTQTPRYLIKTRGQQVTLSCSPISGHRSVSWYQQTPGQGLQFLFEYFSETQRNKGNFPGRFSGRQFSNSRSEMNVSTLELGDSALYLCASRSSYGYTFGSGTRLTVV.

The chain joins TRBV11-2 to TRBJ1-1; a weak D match, TRBD1 (6 bases). Deletions cut 1 base from V and 4 bases from J, with 10 bases between. The V gene's germline CDR1 is SGHAT and CDR2 FQNNGV. The CDR3 length is 14 residues. CDR3: CASSLGWGRTEAFF. CDR3 nucleotide sequence: TGTGCCAGCAGCTTAGGGTGGGGGCGCACTGAAGCTTTCTTT. Full variable domain (remainder filled in from reference TRBV11-2 and TRBJ1-1): EAGVAQSPRYKIIEKRQSVAFWCNPISGHATLYWYQQILGQGPKLLIQFQNNGVVDDSQLPKDRFSAERLKGVDSTLKIQPAKLEDSAVYLCASSLGWGRTEAFFGQGTRLTVV.

The chain links TRBV10-2 to TRBJ1-6; D perhaps matches TRBD1 (6 bases). The CDR3 is 14 residues long. V lost 5 bases to trimming and J lost 10 bases, with 15 bases between them. Germline values: CDR1 WSHSY, CDR2 SAAADI. In nucleotides, the CDR3 is TGCGCCAGCAGTCACCAGGGGCTAGGATCACCCCTCCACTTT. Translation gives CASSHQGLGSPLHF.

The J gene is TRBJ2-7, the V gene TRBV2; TRBD1 agrees at 12 bases. Trimming cost V 3 bases and J 9 bases; bases outside gene matches: 12. The CDR3 is made up of 16 amino acids. From germline, CDR1 is SNHLY and CDR2 FYNNEI. The CDR3 spells CASSDAGTGGPLGQYF. In DNA, the CDR3 is TGTGCCAGCAGTGACGCTGGGACAGGGGGCCCCCTAGGGCAGTACTTC.

The genes are TRBV28 and TRBJ2-1; D remains ambiguous. V was trimmed by 5 bases and J by 4 bases, leaving 15 bases between them. Per germline, CDR1 MDHEN and CDR2 SYDVKM. The CDR3 length is 15 residues. CDR3 sequence reads: CASSRTGGQYNEQFF. CDR3 nucleotide sequence: TGTGCCAGCAGTAGGACCGGCGGTCAATACAATGAGCAGTTCTTC.

This clone has a handful of counts. The V and J genes are TRBV7-9 and TRBJ1-1; 9 nucleotides match TRBD1. V shed 5 bases, J shed 6 bases, and the junction held 10 bases outside the gene matches. CDR3 size: 15 residues. Germline values: CDR1 SEHNR, CDR2 FQNEAQ (reference sequence). DNA for the CDR3: TGTGCCAGCAGCCCGTGGACAGGGGTAGACCCTGAAGCTTTCTTT. Amino acids: CASSPWTGVDPEAFF. Full variable domain (remainder filled in from reference TRBV7-9 and TRBJ1-1): DTGVSQNPRHKITKRGQNVTFRCDPISEHNRLYWYRQTLGQGPEFLTYFQNEAQLEKSRLLSDRFSAERPKGSFSTLEIQRTEQGDSAMYLCASSPWTGVDPEAFFGQGTRLTVV.

The chain carries TRBV5-1 and TRBJ1-2; a weak D match, TRBD1 (6 bases). The CDR3 spans 18 residues. Per the germline V gene, CDR1 is SGHRS and CDR2 is YFSETQ. V was shortened by 3 bases and J by 2 bases, with 23 bases between the two germline ends. The CDR3 coding sequence is TGCGCCAGCAGCTCCTACTCTACAGGGATTTATACCAACTATGGCTACACCTTC. This gives the protein CASSSYSTGIYTNYGYTF.

CDR3 nucleotides: TGTGCCATCAGCCGGGATCCTACCTCCTACGAGCAGTACGTC. Its translation: CAISRDPTSYEQYV. The chain combines TRBV10-3 with TRBJ2-7, with D possibly matching TRBD2 (5 bases). Trimming stripped 6 bases from V and 0 bases from J, with 12 bases between. The length of the CDR3 is 14 residues. In germline, CDR1 is ENHRY, CDR2 SYGVKD.

The chain couples TRBV19 to TRBJ1-4, with D perhaps matching TRBD1 (6 bases). Germline V lookup: CDR1 LNHDA, CDR2 SQIVND (reference sequence). This CDR3 region has 16 residues. Trimming pared 4 bases from V and 7 bases from J, leaving 19 bases between. CDR3 DNA: TGTGCCAGTAGTAGTGACACAGGGAAGCATGTTGAAAAACTGTTTTTT. Translation: CASSSDTGKHVEKLFF.

CDR3 protein: CASRRTGTSGNNEQFF. CDR3 sequence (DNA): TGTGCCAGCAGGCGAACTGGGACTAGCGGGAACAATGAGCAGTTCTTC. V usage is TRBV3-1 (or the pseudogene TRBV3-2) and J usage is TRBJ2-1, with TRBD2 identical over 13 bases. With 6 bases clipped from V and 5 bases from J, the junction kept 7 bases outside the gene matches. CDR3 length: 16 residues. Germline V gene data show CDR1 as LGHDT and CDR2 as YNNKEL (reference sequence).

The chain joins TRBV29-1 to TRBJ2-3, with D tentatively TRBD2 (6 bases). The V end lost 3 bases, the J end lost 2 bases, and 9 bases lay between the germline ends. CDR3 length: 13 residues. CDR1 is SQVTM, CDR2 ANQGSEA, per germline. CDR3 residues: CSVDGGSTDTQYF. The CDR3 nucleotides are TGCAGCGTTGACGGGGGATCCACAGATACGCAGTATTTT.

This chain links TRBV18 with TRBJ1-1; D perhaps matches TRBD1 (6 bases). V lost 2 bases and J 1 base, leaving 11 bases between the germline ends. Germline V gives CDR1 KGHSH, CDR2 LQKENI. The CDR3 sequence is 15 residues long. Here the CDR3 DNA reads TGTGCCAGCTCACCAAGTGCAGGGGCGAACACTGAAGCTTTCTTT. Amino acid sequence: CASSPSAGANTEAFF.

This clone was picked up a small number of times. The junction does not match germline at one end; this may be a read error. The DNA for the CDR3 is TGCGCCAGCAGCCAAGATGGAGACTTGAACTTC. Protein product: CASSQDGDLNF. The chain has TRBV4-1 and TRBJ2-5; D is ambiguous. The CDR3 has 11 amino acids. Germline V CDR1 and CDR2: MGHRA, YSYEKL.

V gene TRBV7-2 combines with J gene TRBJ1-1; D gene ambiguous. The ends were cut back, 0 bases at V and 4 bases at J, with 9 bases in the middle. The germline gives CDR1 SGHTA, CDR2 FQGNSA. The CDR3 is 14 residues long. The CDR3 here is CASSLARASTEAFF. Written as DNA, the CDR3 is TGTGCCAGCAGCTTAGCTCGGGCCAGCACTGAAGCTTTCTTT.

To note about this clone: The germline gene is not matched at one end of the junction; a read error may be the cause. This chain uses TRBV14 with TRBJ1-2; a weak D match, TRBD1 (5 bases). Germline CDR1 is SGHDN and CDR2 is FVKESK. The CDR3 length is 12 residues. In DNA, the CDR3 is TGTGCCAGCAGCTCCGGGACGGCGCTGCCCCTCTTC. Its translation is CASSSGTALPLF.

The chain couples TRBV6-5 to TRBJ2-2; the match to TRBD1 covers 9 bases. CDR3 size: 15 residues. The J segment lost 4 bases and the V segment lost 5 bases, leaving 5 bases of the junction unmatched. CDR1 is MNHEY, CDR2 SVGAGI, per germline. For the CDR3, the DNA is TGTGCCAGCAGTCCCCGGGACAGGGCCACCGGGGAGCTGTTTTTT. Residues: CASSPRDRATGELFF.